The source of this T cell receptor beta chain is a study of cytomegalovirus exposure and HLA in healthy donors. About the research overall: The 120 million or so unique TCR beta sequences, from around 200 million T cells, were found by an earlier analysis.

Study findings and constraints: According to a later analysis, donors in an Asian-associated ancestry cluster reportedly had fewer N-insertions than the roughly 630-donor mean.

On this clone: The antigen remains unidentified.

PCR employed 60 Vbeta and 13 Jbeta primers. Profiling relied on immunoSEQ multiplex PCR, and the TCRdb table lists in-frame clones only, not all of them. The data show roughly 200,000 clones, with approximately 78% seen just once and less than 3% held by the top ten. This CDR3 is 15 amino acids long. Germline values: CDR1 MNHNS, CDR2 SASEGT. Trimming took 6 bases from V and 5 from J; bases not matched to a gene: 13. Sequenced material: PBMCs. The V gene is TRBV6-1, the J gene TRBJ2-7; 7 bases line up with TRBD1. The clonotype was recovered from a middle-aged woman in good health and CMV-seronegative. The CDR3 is CASRTQGLAPHEQYF. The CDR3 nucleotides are TGTGCCAGCAGAACACAGGGGTTAGCCCCCCACGAGCAGTACTTC.